This T cell receptor (beta chain) was sequenced for a study of radiotherapy plus CTLA-4 blockade in lung cancer. The V and J ends lost 3 bases and 1 base, in that order; junction bases with no gene match: 0. The V gene's germline CDR1 is LNHDA and CDR2 SQIVND (reference sequence). The CDR3 sequence is 14 residues long. This clone has just one count. The table came from immunoSEQ multiplex PCR; TCRdb's copy has only in-frame clones and leaves some out. This table holds roughly 90,000 clones, about 86% found once. The receptor comes from a human donor with non-small cell lung cancer that progressed on radiotherapy plus ipilimumab. The rearrangement joins TRBV19 to TRBJ2-1, with 7 bases identical to TRBD2. This sample comprised peripheral blood, obtained from a patient treated with radiotherapy plus ipilimumab. The CDR3 reads CASSMGGSYNEQFF. CDR3 DNA sequence: TGTGCCAGTAGTATGGGGGGGTCCTACAATGAGCAGTTCTTC.